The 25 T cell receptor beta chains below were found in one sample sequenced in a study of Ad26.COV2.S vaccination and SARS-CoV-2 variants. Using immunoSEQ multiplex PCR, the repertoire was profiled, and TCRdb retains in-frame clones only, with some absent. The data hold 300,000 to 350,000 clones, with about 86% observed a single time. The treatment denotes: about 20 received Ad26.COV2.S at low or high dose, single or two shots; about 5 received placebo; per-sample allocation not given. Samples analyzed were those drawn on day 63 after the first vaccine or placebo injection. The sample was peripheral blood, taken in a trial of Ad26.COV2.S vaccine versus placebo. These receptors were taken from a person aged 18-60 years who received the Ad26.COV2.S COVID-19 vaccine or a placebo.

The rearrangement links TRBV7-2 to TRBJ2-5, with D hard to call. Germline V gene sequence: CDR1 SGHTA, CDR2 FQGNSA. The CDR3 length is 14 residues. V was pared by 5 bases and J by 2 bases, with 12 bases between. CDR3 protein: CASSLRGSQETQYF. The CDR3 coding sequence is TGTGCCAGCAGCCTAAGAGGTTCACAAGAGACCCAGTACTTC. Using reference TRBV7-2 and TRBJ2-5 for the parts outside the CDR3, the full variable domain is GAGVSQSPSNKVTEKGKDVELRCDPISGHTALYWYRQSLGQGLEFLIYFQGNSAPDKSGLPSDRFSAERTGGSVSTLTIQRTQQEDSAVYLCASSLRGSQETQYFGPGTRLLVL.

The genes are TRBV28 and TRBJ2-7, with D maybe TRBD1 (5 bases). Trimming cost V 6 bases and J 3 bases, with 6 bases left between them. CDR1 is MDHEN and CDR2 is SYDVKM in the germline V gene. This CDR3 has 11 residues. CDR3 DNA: TGTGCCAGCAGGACAGACTACGAGCAGTACTTC. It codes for CASRTDYEQYF.

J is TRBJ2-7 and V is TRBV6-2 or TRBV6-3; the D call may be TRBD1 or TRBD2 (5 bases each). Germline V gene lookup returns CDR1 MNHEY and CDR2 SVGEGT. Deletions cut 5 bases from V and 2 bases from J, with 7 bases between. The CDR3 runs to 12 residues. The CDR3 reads CASSRGPYEQYF. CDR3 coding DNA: TGTGCCAGCAGTCGGGGCCCCTACGAGCAGTACTTC.

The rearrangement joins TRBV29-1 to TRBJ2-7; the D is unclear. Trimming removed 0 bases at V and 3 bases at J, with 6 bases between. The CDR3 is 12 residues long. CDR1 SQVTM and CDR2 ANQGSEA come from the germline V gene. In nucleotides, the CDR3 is TGCAGCGTTGAAGACAGCCTCTACGAGCAGTACTTC. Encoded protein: CSVEDSLYEQYF.

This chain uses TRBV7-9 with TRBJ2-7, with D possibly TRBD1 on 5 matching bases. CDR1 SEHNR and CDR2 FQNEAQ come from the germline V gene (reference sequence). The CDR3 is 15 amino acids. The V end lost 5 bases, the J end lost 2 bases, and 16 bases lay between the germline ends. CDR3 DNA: TGTGCCAGCAGCCAAAGCTACCCAGGGACCTACGAGCAGTACTTC. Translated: CASSQSYPGTYEQYF. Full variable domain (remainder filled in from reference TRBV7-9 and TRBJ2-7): DTGVSQNPRHKITKRGQNVTFRCDPISEHNRLYWYRQTLGQGPEFLTYFQNEAQLEKSRLLSDRFSAERPKGSFSTLEIQRTEQGDSAMYLCASSQSYPGTYEQYFGPGTRLTVT.

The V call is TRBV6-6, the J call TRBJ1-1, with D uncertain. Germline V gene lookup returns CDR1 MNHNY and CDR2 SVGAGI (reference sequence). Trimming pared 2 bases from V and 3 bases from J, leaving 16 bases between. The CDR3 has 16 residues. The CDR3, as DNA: TGTGCCAGCAGTTACCCTCCGGTCCAGATGGACACTGAAGCTTTCTTT. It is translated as CASSYPPVQMDTEAFF.

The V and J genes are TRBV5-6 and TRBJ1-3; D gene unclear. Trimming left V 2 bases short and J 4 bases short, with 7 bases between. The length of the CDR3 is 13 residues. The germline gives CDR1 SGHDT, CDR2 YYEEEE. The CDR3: CASSFSSGNTIYF. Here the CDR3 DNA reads TGTGCCAGCAGCTTTTCATCCGGAAACACCATATATTTT.

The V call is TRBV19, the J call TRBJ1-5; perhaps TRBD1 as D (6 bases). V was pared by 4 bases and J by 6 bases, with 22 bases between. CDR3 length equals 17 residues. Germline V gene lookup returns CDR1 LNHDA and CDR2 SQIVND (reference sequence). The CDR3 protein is CASSNPLAGDLGQPQHF. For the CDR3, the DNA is TGTGCCAGTAGTAACCCGCTCGCAGGGGATTTGGGTCAGCCCCAGCATTTT.

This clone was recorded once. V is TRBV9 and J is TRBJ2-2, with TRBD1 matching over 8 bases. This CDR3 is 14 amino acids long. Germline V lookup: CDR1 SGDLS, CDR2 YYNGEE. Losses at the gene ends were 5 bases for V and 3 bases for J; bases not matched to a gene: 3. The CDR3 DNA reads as TGTGCCAGCAGGGGACAGGCCCACACCGGGGAGCTGTTTTTT. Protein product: CASRGQAHTGELFF.

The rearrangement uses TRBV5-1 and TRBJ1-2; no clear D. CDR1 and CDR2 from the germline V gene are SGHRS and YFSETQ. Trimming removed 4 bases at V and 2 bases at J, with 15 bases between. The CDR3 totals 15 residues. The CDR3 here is CASSLEAGSNYGYTF. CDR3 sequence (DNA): TGCGCCAGCAGCCTAGAGGCCGGATCAAACTATGGCTACACCTTC.

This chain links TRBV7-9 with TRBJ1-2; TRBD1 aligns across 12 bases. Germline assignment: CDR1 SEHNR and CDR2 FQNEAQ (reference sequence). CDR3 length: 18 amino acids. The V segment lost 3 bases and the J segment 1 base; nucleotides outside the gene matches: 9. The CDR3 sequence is CASSFNRDRGPLNYGYTF. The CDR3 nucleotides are TGTGCCAGCAGCTTCAACCGGGACAGGGGGCCTCTTAACTATGGCTACACCTTC.

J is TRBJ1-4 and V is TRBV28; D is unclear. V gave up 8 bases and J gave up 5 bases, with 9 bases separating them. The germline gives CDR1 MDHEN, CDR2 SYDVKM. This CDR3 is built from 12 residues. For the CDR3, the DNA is TGTGCCAGCGGGTCGACAAATGAAAAACTGTTTTTT. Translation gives CASGSTNEKLFF. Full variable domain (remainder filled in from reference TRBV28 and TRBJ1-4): DVKVTQSSRYLVKRTGEKVFLECVQDMDHENMFWYRQDPGLGLRLIYFSYDVKMKEKGDIPEGYSVSREKKERFSLILESASTNQTSMYLCASGSTNEKLFFGSGTQLSVL.

This CDR3 is CASSIGDKLLYGYTF. CDR3 nucleotides: TGTGCCAGTAGTATTGGGGACAAACTACTCTATGGCTACACCTTC. The gene calls are TRBV19 and TRBJ1-2; tentatively, D is TRBD1 (6 bases). The CDR3 is 15 residues long. Germline V gene lookup returns CDR1 LNHDA and CDR2 SQIVND (reference sequence). V was shortened by 3 bases and J by 4 bases, with 15 bases between the two germline ends.

This CDR3 reads CASSIDSYNEQFF. The CDR3, as DNA: TGTGCCAGCAGCATTGACAGCTACAATGAGCAGTTCTTC. The rearrangement links TRBV5-4 to TRBJ2-1; D may be TRBD1 (5 bases). This CDR3 region has 13 residues. The germline V gene encodes CDR1 SGHNT and CDR2 YYREEE (reference sequence). The V end was cut by 4 bases, the J end by 3 bases, with 8 bases between.

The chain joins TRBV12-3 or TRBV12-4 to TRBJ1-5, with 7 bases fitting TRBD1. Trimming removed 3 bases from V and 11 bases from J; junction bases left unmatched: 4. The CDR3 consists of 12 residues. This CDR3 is CASSFDREAQHF. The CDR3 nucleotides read TGTGCCAGCAGTTTTGACAGGGAAGCCCAGCATTTT.

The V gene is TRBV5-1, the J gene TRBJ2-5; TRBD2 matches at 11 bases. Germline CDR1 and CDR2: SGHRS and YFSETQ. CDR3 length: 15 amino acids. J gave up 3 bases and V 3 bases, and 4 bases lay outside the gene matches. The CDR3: CASSSILAGEETQYF. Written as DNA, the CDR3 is TGCGCCAGCAGCTCGATACTAGCGGGGGAAGAGACCCAGTACTTC.

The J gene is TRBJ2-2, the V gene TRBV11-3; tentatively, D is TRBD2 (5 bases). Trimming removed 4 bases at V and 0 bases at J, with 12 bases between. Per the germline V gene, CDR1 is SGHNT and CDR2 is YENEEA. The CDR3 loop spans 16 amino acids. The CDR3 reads CASSSSKEANTGELFF. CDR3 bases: TGTGCCAGCAGCTCCTCTAAGGAGGCGAACACCGGGGAGCTGTTTTTT.

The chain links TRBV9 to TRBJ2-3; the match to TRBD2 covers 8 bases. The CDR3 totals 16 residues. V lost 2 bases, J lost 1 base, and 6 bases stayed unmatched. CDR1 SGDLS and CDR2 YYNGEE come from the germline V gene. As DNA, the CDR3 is TGTGCCAGCAGCGTTAGGCGGGGGGCAGGCACAGATACGCAGTATTTT. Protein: CASSVRRGAGTDTQYF. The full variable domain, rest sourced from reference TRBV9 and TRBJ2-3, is DSGVTQTPKHLITATGQRVTLRCSPRSGDLSVYWYQQSLDQGLQFLIQYYNGEERAKGNILERFSAQQFPDLHSELNLSSLELGDSALYFCASSVRRGAGTDTQYFGPGTRLTVL.

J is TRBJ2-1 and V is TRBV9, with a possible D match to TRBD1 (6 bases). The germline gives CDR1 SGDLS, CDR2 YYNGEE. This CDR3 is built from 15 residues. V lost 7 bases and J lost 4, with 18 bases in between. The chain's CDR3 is CASGRQGQTYNEQFF. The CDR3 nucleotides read TGTGCCAGCGGTCGTCAGGGACAAACATACAATGAGCAGTTCTTC.

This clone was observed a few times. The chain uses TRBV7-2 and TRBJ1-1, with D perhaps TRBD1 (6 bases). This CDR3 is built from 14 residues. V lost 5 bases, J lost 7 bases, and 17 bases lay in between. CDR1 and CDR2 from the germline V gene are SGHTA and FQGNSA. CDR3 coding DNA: TGTGCCAGCAGCCCTCAGAGCGGACAGTTTGAAGCTTTCTTT. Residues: CASSPQSGQFEAFF.

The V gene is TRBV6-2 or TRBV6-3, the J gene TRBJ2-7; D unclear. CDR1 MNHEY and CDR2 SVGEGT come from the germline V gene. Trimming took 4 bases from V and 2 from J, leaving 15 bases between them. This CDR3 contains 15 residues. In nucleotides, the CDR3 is TGTGCCAGCAGTTCCCCTCCGCGGCAGCCCTACGAGCAGTACTTC. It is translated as CASSSPPRQPYEQYF.

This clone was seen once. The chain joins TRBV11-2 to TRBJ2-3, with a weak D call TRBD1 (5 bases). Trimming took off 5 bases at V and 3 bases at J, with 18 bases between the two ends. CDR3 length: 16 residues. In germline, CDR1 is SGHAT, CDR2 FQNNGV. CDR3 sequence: CASSQDKPLRTDTQYF. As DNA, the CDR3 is TGTGCCAGCAGCCAGGACAAACCCCTCCGAACAGATACGCAGTATTTT.

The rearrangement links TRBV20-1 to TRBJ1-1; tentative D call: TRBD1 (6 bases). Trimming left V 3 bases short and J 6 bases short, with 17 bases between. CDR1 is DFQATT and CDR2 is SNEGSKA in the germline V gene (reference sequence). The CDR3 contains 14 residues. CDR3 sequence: CSASSGRQGSEAFF. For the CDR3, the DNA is TGCAGTGCTAGTTCGGGCCGTCAGGGGTCTGAAGCTTTCTTT.

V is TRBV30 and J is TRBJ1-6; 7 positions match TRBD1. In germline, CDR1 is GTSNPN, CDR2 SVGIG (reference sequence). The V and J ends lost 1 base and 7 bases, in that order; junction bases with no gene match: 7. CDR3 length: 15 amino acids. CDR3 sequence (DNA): TGTGCCTGGAGTGGCCCGGGACAGTGGAATTCACCCCTCCACTTT. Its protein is CAWSGPGQWNSPLHF.

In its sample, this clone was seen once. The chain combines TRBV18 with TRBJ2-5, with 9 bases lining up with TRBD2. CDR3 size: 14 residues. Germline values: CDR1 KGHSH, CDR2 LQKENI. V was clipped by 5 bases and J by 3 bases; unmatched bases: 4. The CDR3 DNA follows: TGTGCCAGCTCAGTGGCTAGCGGGGAAGAGACCCAGTACTTC. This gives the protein CASSVASGEETQYF. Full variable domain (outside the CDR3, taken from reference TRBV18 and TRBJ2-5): NAGVMQNPRHLVRRRGQEARLRCSPMKGHSHVYWYRQLPEEGLKFMVYLQKENIIDESGMPKERFSAEFPKEGPSILRIQQVVRGDSAAYFCASSVASGEETQYFGPGTRLLVL.